Listed here are 30 T cell receptor beta chains from one sample, sequenced in a study of identical twins. Each CDR3 protein gets one entry after TCRdb re-called the 5' RACE reads with MiXCR. The table lists hundreds of thousands of distinct CDR3 sequences, 8.5% to 9% of them singletons. The same specimen was also included in a second study, on yellow fever vaccine responses in identical twins.

The specimen was PBMCs. The receptors originated from a woman aged 18 to 35 in good health.

This clonotype was recorded at least ten times. The rearrangement joins TRBV10-2 to TRBJ2-3, with a tentative D call TRBD2 (5 bases). Looked up from germline, CDR1 is WSHSY and CDR2 is SAAADI. This CDR3 has 16 amino acids. Between the trimmed V and J ends, which lost 7 bases and 2 bases, there was a span of 19 bases. Here the CDR3 DNA reads TGCGCCAGCACCTACCCCGCTAGCCAGCACACAGATACGCAGTATTTT. It specifies CASTYPASQHTDTQYF.

This rearrangement joins TRBV18 to TRBJ2-5; D unresolved. Trimming took 3 bases from V and 6 from J, leaving 8 bases between them. The CDR3 has 12 amino acids. The germline V gene has CDR1 KGHSH and CDR2 LQKENI. The CDR3 loop reads CASSPLGKTQYF. The CDR3 DNA reads as TGTGCCAGCTCACCTCTTGGGAAGACCCAGTACTTC.

The chain employs TRBV3-1 and TRBJ1-2; D is perhaps TRBD1 (5 bases). The CDR3 is made up of 15 amino acids. Trimming shortened V by 1 base and J by 1 base, and 10 bases separated the two germline ends. CDR1 is LGHDT, CDR2 YNNKEL, per germline (reference sequence). The CDR3 DNA follows: TGTGCCAGCAGCCAAGGGGACTGGTATAACTATGGCTACACCTTC. Its protein product is CASSQGDWYNYGYTF. The whole variable domain, remainder taken from reference TRBV3-1 and TRBJ1-2, is DTAVSQTPKYLVTQMGNDKSIKCEQNLGHDTMYWYKQDSKKFLKIMFSYNNKELIINETVPNRFSPKSPDKAHLNLHINSLELGDSAVYFCASSQGDWYNYGYTFGSGTRLTVV.

V usage is TRBV6-2 or TRBV6-3 and J usage is TRBJ2-7; 12 bases are shared with TRBD2. Germline V gene lookup returns CDR1 MNHEY and CDR2 SVGEGT. The CDR3 is 15 amino acids. V trimming: 0 bases; J trimming: 3 bases; junction bases outside the gene matches: 0. CDR3 in DNA: TGTGCCAGCAGTTACTCGACTAGCGGGGGCTACGAGCAGTACTTC. Translation gives CASSYSTSGGYEQYF.

Here the CDR3 DNA reads TGTGCCAGTAGTATGCGGGGCATCCAAGAGACCCAGTACTTC. Its protein is CASSMRGIQETQYF. The chain joins TRBV19 to TRBJ2-5; tentatively, D is TRBD2 (6 bases). The germline V and J ends were trimmed by 3 bases and 1 base, with 9 bases remaining between them. This CDR3 region has 14 residues. The germline V gene has CDR1 LNHDA and CDR2 SQIVND (reference sequence).

The chain couples TRBV3-1 to TRBJ1-2; 7 nucleotides align to TRBD1. The CDR3 is 13 residues long. Unmatched junction bases numbered 13, after V lost 8 bases and J lost 10 bases. Germline V gene data show CDR1 as LGHDT and CDR2 as YNNKEL (reference sequence). The CDR3 sequence is CASLGQSFFTYTF. The CDR3 DNA follows: TGTGCCAGCCTGGGACAGAGCTTTTTTACCTACACCTTC.

This clonotype was observed a handful of times. The chain employs TRBV3-1 and TRBJ2-3, with 7 bases identical to TRBD2. V was clipped by 4 bases and J by 4 bases; unmatched bases: 8. CDR1 is LGHDT, CDR2 YNNKEL, per germline (reference sequence). This CDR3 contains 15 residues. As DNA, the CDR3 is TGTGCCAGCAGCCCCCGGACTAGTTCTTCAGATACGCAGTATTTT. Protein: CASSPRTSSSDTQYF.

This clonotype was observed a handful of times. The chain couples TRBV18 to TRBJ1-4; D is undetermined. V lost 2 bases and J 1 base, leaving 5 bases between the germline ends. Germline assignment: CDR1 KGHSH and CDR2 LQKENI. This CDR3 has 14 amino acids. The CDR3 here is CASSPGETNEKLFF. CDR3 in DNA: TGTGCCAGCTCACCAGGGGAAACTAATGAAAAACTGTTTTTT.

The chain carries TRBV21-1 and TRBJ2-3; the DNA was not compared with TRBD2, the D call given in the table. TRBV21-1 is tagged as a pseudogene. This CDR3 contains 16 residues. The CDR3 bases are TGTGCCAGCAGCAAACGGGGGGGAATTTGTGCAGATACGCAGTATTTT. Translated: CASSKRGGICADTQYF.

This clonotype occurred many times. V usage is TRBV9 and J usage is TRBJ2-3; D gene uncertain. Trimming removed 4 bases from V and 6 bases from J, with 15 bases in between. CDR1 is SGDLS, CDR2 YYNGEE, per germline. The CDR3 spans 14 residues. CDR3: CASSPPERWDTQYF. Here the CDR3 DNA reads TGTGCCAGCAGCCCCCCCGAGAGGTGGGATACGCAGTATTTT. The whole variable domain, filled in from reference TRBV9 and TRBJ2-3, reads DSGVTQTPKHLITATGQRVTLRCSPRSGDLSVYWYQQSLDQGLQFLIQYYNGEERAKGNILERFSAQQFPDLHSELNLSSLELGDSALYFCASSPPERWDTQYFGPGTRLTVL.

The chain employs TRBV20-1 and TRBJ2-3, with D perhaps matching TRBD2 (6 bases). V was trimmed by 6 bases and J by 2 bases, leaving 18 bases between them. Germline loops: CDR1 DFQATT, CDR2 SNEGSKA (reference sequence). This CDR3 has 15 residues. CDR3 region: CSALELAGSTDTQYF. In DNA form, the CDR3 reads TGCAGTGCCCTAGAACTAGCAGGATCCACAGATACGCAGTATTTT.

This clonotype was found a few times. The V gene is TRBV6-5, the J gene TRBJ2-7; D gene unclear. Deletions cut 0 bases from V and 0 bases from J, with 9 bases between. Germline V gene lookup returns CDR1 MNHEY and CDR2 SVGAGI. This CDR3 is 15 amino acids long. The CDR3 DNA is TGTGCCAGCAGTTACTCGTTCCAGAGCTCCTACGAGCAGTACTTC. It codes for CASSYSFQSSYEQYF.

V gene TRBV5-1 combines with J gene TRBJ2-5; D might be TRBD2 (5 bases). The CDR3 has 15 amino acids. Deletions cut 0 bases from V and 4 bases from J, with 13 bases between. The germline CDR1 and CDR2 sequences are SGHRS and YFSETQ. CDR3 DNA: TGCGCCAGCAGCTTGGGTTCCGCGGGTGGAGAGACCCAGTACTTC. Amino acids: CASSLGSAGGETQYF.

This clonotype was seen at least ten times. The rearrangement links TRBV12-3 or TRBV12-4 to TRBJ2-7; 9 bases are shared with TRBD1. This CDR3 is 15 amino acids long. Trimming at V came to 7 bases and at J to 4 bases, leaving 11 bases not matched to a gene. Here the CDR3 reads CASTRGDRERYEQYF. CDR3 sequence (DNA): TGTGCCAGCACTCGGGGGGACAGGGAGCGATACGAGCAGTACTTC.

The chain recombines TRBV20-1 with TRBJ1-6; TRBD1 might be the D (5 bases). Germline V lookup: CDR1 DFQATT, CDR2 SNEGSKA (reference sequence). Trimming left V 1 base short and J 5 bases short, with 12 bases between. This CDR3 has 15 amino acids. CDR3 amino acids: CSARGQGGDNSPLHF. CDR3 DNA: TGCAGTGCTAGAGGGCAGGGTGGCGATAATTCACCCCTCCACTTT.

V is TRBV5-1 and J is TRBJ2-7; no definite D call. V was cut by 4 bases and J by 2 bases, with 25 bases left in between. The germline CDR1 and CDR2 sequences are SGHRS and YFSETQ. The CDR3 contains 18 residues. CDR3 residues: CASSTEPGSRARPYEQYF. The CDR3 DNA reads as TGCGCCAGCAGCACCGAACCCGGGTCCAGAGCCAGACCCTACGAGCAGTACTTC.

This clonotype came up a few times. The chain joins TRBV6-1 to TRBJ1-6; D perhaps matches TRBD1 (5 bases). The CDR3 contains 14 residues. Germline V gives CDR1 MNHNS, CDR2 SASEGT. The V and J ends lost 5 bases and 9 bases respectively, with 14 bases between them. The CDR3 DNA sequence: TGTGCCAGCAGTCAAGGGGAGTTCGGTTCACCCCTCCACTTT. Protein product: CASSQGEFGSPLHF.

The V call is TRBV7-9, the J call TRBJ2-1, with D perhaps matching TRBD1 (6 bases). The CDR3 is 14 amino acids. Germline lookup yields CDR1 SEHNR and CDR2 FQNEAQ (reference sequence). The V and J ends lost 5 bases and 5 bases respectively, with 13 bases between them. As DNA, the CDR3 is TGTGCCAGCAGCAGCTGGGACACTCACAATGAGCAGTTCTTC. Translated: CASSSWDTHNEQFF.

The chain carries TRBV11-3 and TRBJ2-3; D is unresolved. V lost 5 bases, J lost 6 bases, and 15 bases lay in between. The CDR3 is made up of 14 amino acids. Germline-derived CDR1 and CDR2 are SGHNT and YENEEA. CDR3 coding DNA: TGTGCCAGCAGCACCCGAAACCCCCCCGATACGCAGTATTTT. Amino acid sequence: CASSTRNPPDTQYF.

The CDR3 spells CSVEGLAGVDSSYNEQFF. CDR3 bases: TGCAGCGTTGAAGGACTAGCGGGAGTCGACAGCTCCTACAATGAGCAGTTCTTC. The V gene is TRBV29-1, the J gene TRBJ2-1; TRBD2 matches 12 bases. The V segment lost 1 base and the J segment 0 bases; nucleotides outside the gene matches: 7. The CDR3 covers 18 residues. The germline CDR1 and CDR2 sequences are SQVTM and ANQGSEA.

This clonotype was detected ten times or more. CDR3 protein: CASSQDPPGLGLNTQYF. The CDR3 DNA reads as TGCGCCAGCAGCCAAGATCCCCCGGGACTAGGCTTAAATACGCAGTATTTT. The gene calls are TRBV4-3 and TRBJ2-3, with 8 bases lining up with TRBD2. The CDR3 consists of 17 residues. Germline assignment: CDR1 LGHNA and CDR2 YSLEER. The trim removed 0 bases at V and 7 bases at J, leaving 12 bases unmatched.

The chain is built from TRBV10-3 and TRBJ2-1; 9 bases are a match to TRBD2. The CDR3 loop spans 15 amino acids. Germline CDR1 reads ENHRY; CDR2 reads SYGVKD. With V trimmed by 5 bases and J by 5 bases, 7 bases remained unmatched. CDR3 DNA: TGTGCCATCAGTTCTGCTAGCGGGGAAAACAATGAGCAGTTCTTC. Amino acid sequence: CAISSASGENNEQFF.

CDR3 region: CASSPPDSNTGELFF. CDR3 in DNA: TGTGCCAGCAGTCCCCCGGACAGTAACACCGGGGAGCTGTTTTTT. This sequence joins TRBV12-3 or TRBV12-4 and TRBJ2-2; the D gene is possibly TRBD1 (6 bases). Deletions cut 5 bases from V and 2 bases from J, with 12 bases between. CDR3 length: 15 amino acids.

This clonotype was found many times. The chain has TRBV29-1 and TRBJ2-7; TRBD1 aligns across 7 bases. Losses at the gene ends were 5 bases for V and 1 base for J; bases not matched to a gene: 8. The CDR3 sequence is 14 residues long. Per the germline V gene, CDR1 is SQVTM and CDR2 is ANQGSEA. CDR3 nucleotide sequence: TGCAGCGTTACTAGGGACAGAGTATCCTACGAGCAGTACTTC. Protein product: CSVTRDRVSYEQYF.

This clonotype was seen ten or more times. The chain recombines TRBV12-3 or TRBV12-4 with TRBJ1-2; 7 positions match TRBD1. The V gene end was trimmed by 6 bases and the J gene end by 4 bases; junction bases not matched to a gene: 5. The CDR3 length is 13 residues. The CDR3 DNA is TGTGCCAGCAGCCGAGGGACAGCCTATGGCTACACCTTC. Amino acid sequence: CASSRGTAYGYTF.

This clonotype was seen a few times. This chain connects TRBV7-9 to TRBJ1-1; D is unclear. CDR1 and CDR2 (germline): SEHNR, FQNEAQ (reference sequence). The CDR3 is made up of 14 amino acids. V lost 3 bases to trimming and J lost 6 bases, with 14 bases between them. CDR3 coding DNA: TGTGCCAGCAGCTTTCCTTCTCCCGGAGCTGAAGCTTTCTTT. Amino acids: CASSFPSPGAEAFF.

This clonotype turned up a few times. The gene calls are TRBV10-2 and TRBJ2-7, with 12 bases fitting TRBD2. CDR1 and CDR2 from the germline V gene are WSHSY and SAAADI. Trimming removed 3 bases from V and 4 bases from J; junction bases left unmatched: 4. This CDR3 has 15 amino acids. CDR3 sequence (DNA): TGCGCCAGCAGTGACGGACTAGCGGGACGGTACGAGCAGTACTTC. Protein sequence: CASSDGLAGRYEQYF.

Details on this clonotype: The limits of the CDR3 on the DNA are not certain, so only TCRdb's listed CDR3 is given. The chain carries TRBV9 and TRBJ2-2; the table calls TRBD2, which could not be checked here. Inclusive of both ends, the CDR3 amounts to 17 amino acids. Germline V gene data show CDR1 as SGDLS and CDR2 as YYNGEE. The CDR3 sequence: CASRSLGREAAPGSCFF.

This sequence joins TRBV11-1 and TRBJ2-3; TRBD2 agrees at 9 bases. The CDR3 has 16 residues. CDR1 is SGHAT, CDR2 FQDESV, per germline (reference sequence). The J segment lost 4 bases and the V segment lost 5 bases, leaving 10 bases of the junction unmatched. In DNA form, the CDR3 reads TGTGCCAGCAGCCCCCGACTAGCGGACCCTCCAGATACGCAGTATTTT. This encodes CASSPRLADPPDTQYF. The full variable domain, with the rest looked up from reference TRBV11-1 and TRBJ2-3, is EAEVAQSPRYKITEKSQAVAFWCDPISGHATLYWYRQILGQGPELLVQFQDESVVDDSQLPKDRFSAERLKGVDSTLKIQPAELGDSAMYLCASSPRLADPPDTQYFGPGTRLTVL.

The rearrangement uses TRBV7-2 and TRBJ1-5, with D possibly TRBD1 on 6 matching bases. Per germline, CDR1 SGHTA and CDR2 FQGNSA. Trimming removed 0 bases at V and 9 bases at J, with 21 bases between. The CDR3 covers 17 residues. The DNA for the CDR3 is TGTGCCAGCAGCTTAGCGCTGGGGGGGGCAAGTTTTATGCCCCAGCATTTT. Encoded protein: CASSLALGGASFMPQHF.